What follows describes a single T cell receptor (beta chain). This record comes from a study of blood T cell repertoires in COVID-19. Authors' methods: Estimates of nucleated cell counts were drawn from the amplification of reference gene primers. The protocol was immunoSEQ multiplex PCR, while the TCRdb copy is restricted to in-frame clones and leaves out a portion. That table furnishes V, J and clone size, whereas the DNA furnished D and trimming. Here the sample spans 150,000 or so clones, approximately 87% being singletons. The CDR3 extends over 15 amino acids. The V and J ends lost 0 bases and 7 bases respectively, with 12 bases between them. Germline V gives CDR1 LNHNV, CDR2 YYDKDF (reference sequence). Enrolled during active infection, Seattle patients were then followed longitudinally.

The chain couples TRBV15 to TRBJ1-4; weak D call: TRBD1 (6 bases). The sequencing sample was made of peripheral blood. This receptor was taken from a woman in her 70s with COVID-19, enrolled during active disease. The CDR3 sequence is CATSRERGSGEKLFF. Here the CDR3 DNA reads TGTGCCACCAGCAGAGAAAGGGGGTCGGGTGAAAAACTGTTTTTT.